The 9 T cell receptor beta chains presented below share a single source sample, sequenced in a study of T cell responses to AZD1222 COVID-19 vaccine. The data were produced by immunoSEQ multiplex PCR, yet TCRdb's version contains in-frame clones alone and is incomplete. This sample has roughly 150,000 clones, with roughly 91% found just once. Sample: peripheral blood, taken on day 0 of AZD1222 vaccination. All receptors derive from an adult in good health.

In this sample, this clone turned up once. The CDR3 DNA reads TGTGCCAGCAGGCTGACAGGGATCTATAATTCACCCCTCCACTTT. Amino acids: CASRLTGIYNSPLHF. The chain uses TRBV6-5 and TRBJ1-6, with 7 bases identical to TRBD1. This CDR3 comprises 15 residues. Trimming at V came to 6 bases and at J to 3 bases, leaving 5 bases not matched to a gene. Germline V gene data show CDR1 as MNHEY and CDR2 as SVGAGI.

The genes are TRBV18 and TRBJ1-3, with D maybe TRBD1 (5 bases). CDR3 size: 15 residues. Trimming shortened V by 0 bases and J by 2 bases, and 8 bases separated the two germline ends. Germline V gene lookup returns CDR1 KGHSH and CDR2 LQKENI. The CDR3 DNA reads TGTGCCAGCTCACCACCGGCCAGGGCTGGAAACACCATATATTTT. Encoded protein: CASSPPARAGNTIYF.

The chain uses TRBV18 and TRBJ1-5; tentative D call: TRBD1 (6 bases). Per the germline V gene, CDR1 is KGHSH and CDR2 is LQKENI. The V end was cut by 3 bases, the J end by 2 bases, with 11 bases between. The CDR3 sequence is 15 residues long. The CDR3 DNA sequence: TGTGCCAGCTCACCCGAGGCAGGGGGCAATCAGCCCCAGCATTTT. Its translation is CASSPEAGGNQPQHF.

V usage is TRBV3-1 (or the pseudogene TRBV3-2) and J usage is TRBJ2-3; D uncertain. V was pared by 1 base and J by 4 bases, with 3 bases between. CDR3 length: 12 amino acids. Germline lookup yields CDR1 LGHDT and CDR2 YNNKEL (reference sequence). Here the CDR3 DNA reads TGTGCCAGCAGCCAAGTGCCAGATACGCAGTATTTT. This gives the protein CASSQVPDTQYF.

The chain links TRBV7-8 to TRBJ1-1; tentative D call: TRBD1 (5 bases). CDR1 is SGHVS and CDR2 is FQNEAQ in the germline V gene. This CDR3 comprises 13 residues. Trimming left V 5 bases short and J 10 bases short, with 17 bases between. In DNA, the CDR3 is TGTGCCAGCAGCCCCACCCGGGGCGTAGGAGCTTTCTTT. Translated, it gives CASSPTRGVGAFF.

The chain couples TRBV4-1 to TRBJ1-5; D is ambiguous. Germline values: CDR1 MGHRA, CDR2 YSYEKL. The CDR3 sequence is 15 residues long. Deletions cut 2 bases from V and 0 bases from J, with 8 bases between. The CDR3 nucleotides read TGCGCCAGCAGCCAATACACATATAGCAATCAGCCCCAGCATTTT. Protein product: CASSQYTYSNQPQHF.

This clone was found a few times. The chain has TRBV7-8 and TRBJ2-3; 8 positions agree with TRBD2. Per the germline V gene, CDR1 is SGHVS and CDR2 is FQNEAQ. Losses at the gene ends were 3 bases for V and 4 bases for J; bases not matched to a gene: 6. This CDR3 contains 15 residues. The CDR3 sequence: CASSFLAGGPDTQYF. In DNA, the CDR3 is TGTGCCAGCAGCTTTTTGGCGGGGGGCCCAGATACGCAGTATTTT.

This chain links TRBV6-6 with TRBJ1-6, with 9 bases aligning to TRBD1. From germline, CDR1 is MNHNY and CDR2 SVGAGI (reference sequence). With V trimmed by 4 bases and J by 7 bases, 5 bases remained unmatched. The CDR3 has 15 amino acids. CDR3 sequence (DNA): TGTGCCAGCAGTTCCGGGACAGGGCGAAATTCACCCCTCCACTTT. This translates into CASSSGTGRNSPLHF.

The chain has TRBV12-5 and TRBJ2-7, with D hard to call. The V gene's germline CDR1 is LGHNT and CDR2 FRNRAP. There are 12 residues in the CDR3. V lost 1 base and J 1 base, leaving 2 bases between the germline ends. The CDR3 is CASGLGSYEQYF. CDR3 nucleotide sequence: TGTGCTAGTGGTTTGGGGTCCTACGAGCAGTACTTC.